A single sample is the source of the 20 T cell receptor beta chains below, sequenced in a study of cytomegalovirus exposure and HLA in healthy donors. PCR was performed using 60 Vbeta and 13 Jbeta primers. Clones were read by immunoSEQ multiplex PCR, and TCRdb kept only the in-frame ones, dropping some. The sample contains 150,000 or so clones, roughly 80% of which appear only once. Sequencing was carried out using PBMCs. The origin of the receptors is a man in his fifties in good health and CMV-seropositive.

CDR3 DNA sequence: TGTGCCAGCTCATCATCCGGACAGACCCGGTTTGGCTACACCTTC. This gives the protein CASSSSGQTRFGYTF. The chain uses TRBV18 and TRBJ1-2; perhaps TRBD1 as D (6 bases). The CDR3 loop spans 15 amino acids. V was shortened by 5 bases and J by 7 bases, with 20 bases between the two germline ends. CDR1 and CDR2 (germline): KGHSH, LQKENI.

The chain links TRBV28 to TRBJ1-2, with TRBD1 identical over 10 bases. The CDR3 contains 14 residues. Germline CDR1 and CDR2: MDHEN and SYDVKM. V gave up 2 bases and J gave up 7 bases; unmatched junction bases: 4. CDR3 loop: CASSLGTGVGGYTF. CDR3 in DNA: TGTGCCAGCAGTTTAGGGACAGGGGTTGGTGGCTACACCTTC.

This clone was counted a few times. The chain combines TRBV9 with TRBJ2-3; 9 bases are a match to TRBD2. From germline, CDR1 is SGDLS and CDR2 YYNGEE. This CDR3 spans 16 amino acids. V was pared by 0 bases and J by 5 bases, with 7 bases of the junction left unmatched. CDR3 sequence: CASSVGAGGPGDTQYF. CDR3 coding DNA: TGTGCCAGCAGCGTAGGTGCGGGGGGGCCGGGAGATACGCAGTATTTT.

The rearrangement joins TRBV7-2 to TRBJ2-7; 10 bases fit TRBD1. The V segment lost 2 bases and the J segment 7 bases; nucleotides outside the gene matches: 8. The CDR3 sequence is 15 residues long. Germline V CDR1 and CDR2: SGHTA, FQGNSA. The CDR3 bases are TGTGCCAGCAGCTTAAGACAGGGGGCATTGGGGGAGCAGTACTTC. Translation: CASSLRQGALGEQYF. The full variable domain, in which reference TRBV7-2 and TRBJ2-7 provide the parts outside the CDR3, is GAGVSQSPSNKVTEKGKDVELRCDPISGHTALYWYRQSLGQGLEFLIYFQGNSAPDKSGLPSDRFSAERTGGSVSTLTIQRTQQEDSAVYLCASSLRQGALGEQYFGPGTRLTVT.

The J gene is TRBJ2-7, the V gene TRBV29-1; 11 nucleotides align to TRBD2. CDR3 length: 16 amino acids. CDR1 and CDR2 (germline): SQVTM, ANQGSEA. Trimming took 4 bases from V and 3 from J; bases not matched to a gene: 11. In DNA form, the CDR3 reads TGCAGCGTTGGGGGGCTAGCGGGAGGCAATATCTACGAGCAGTACTTC. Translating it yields CSVGGLAGGNIYEQYF.

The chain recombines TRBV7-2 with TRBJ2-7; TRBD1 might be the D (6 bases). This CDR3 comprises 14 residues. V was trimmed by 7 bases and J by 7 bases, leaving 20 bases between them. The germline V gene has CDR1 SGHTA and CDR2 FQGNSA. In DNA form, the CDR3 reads TGTGCCAGCACCCGCGCGGCCAGGGGCGCAGAGCAGTACTTC. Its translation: CASTRAARGAEQYF.

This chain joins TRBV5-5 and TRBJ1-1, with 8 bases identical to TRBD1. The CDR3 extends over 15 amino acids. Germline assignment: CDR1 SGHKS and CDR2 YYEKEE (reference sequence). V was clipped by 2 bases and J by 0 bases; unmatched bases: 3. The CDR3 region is CASSFGTGLNTEAFF. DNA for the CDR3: TGTGCCAGCAGCTTTGGGACAGGTTTGAACACTGAAGCTTTCTTT.

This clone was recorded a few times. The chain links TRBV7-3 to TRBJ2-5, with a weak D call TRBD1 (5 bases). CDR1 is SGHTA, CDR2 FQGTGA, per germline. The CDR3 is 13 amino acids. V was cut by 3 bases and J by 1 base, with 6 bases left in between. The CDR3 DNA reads TGTGCCAGCAGCTTTGGGGCCCAAGAGACCCAGTACTTC. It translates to CASSFGAQETQYF.

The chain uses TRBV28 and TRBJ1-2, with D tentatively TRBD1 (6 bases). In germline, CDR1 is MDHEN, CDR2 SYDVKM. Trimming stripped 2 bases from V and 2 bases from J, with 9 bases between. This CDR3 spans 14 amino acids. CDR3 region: CASSLTGFNYGYTF. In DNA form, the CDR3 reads TGTGCCAGCAGTTTAACAGGGTTCAACTATGGCTACACCTTC.

CDR3: CASSSRTDFYGYTF. CDR3 nucleotide sequence: TGTGCCAGCAGTTCCCGGACGGACTTCTATGGCTACACCTTC. This chain uses TRBV27 with TRBJ1-2; D remains ambiguous. Germline CDR1 reads MNHEY; CDR2 reads SMNVEV (reference sequence). The CDR3 is 14 amino acids. Trimming removed 4 bases at V and 4 bases at J, with 13 bases between.

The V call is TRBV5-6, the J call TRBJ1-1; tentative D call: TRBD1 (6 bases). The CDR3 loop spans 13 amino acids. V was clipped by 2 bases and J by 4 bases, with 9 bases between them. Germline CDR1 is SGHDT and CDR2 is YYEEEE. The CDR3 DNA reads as TGTGCCAGCAGCTTTACAGGGACCACTGAAGCTTTCTTT. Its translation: CASSFTGTTEAFF.

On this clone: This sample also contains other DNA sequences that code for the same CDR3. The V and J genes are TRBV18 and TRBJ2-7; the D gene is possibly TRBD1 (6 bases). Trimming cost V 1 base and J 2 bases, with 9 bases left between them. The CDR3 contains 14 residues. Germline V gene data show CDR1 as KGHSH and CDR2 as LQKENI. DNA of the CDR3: TGTGCCAGCTCACCACGAACAGGGCCCTACGAGCAGTACTTC. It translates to CASSPRTGPYEQYF.

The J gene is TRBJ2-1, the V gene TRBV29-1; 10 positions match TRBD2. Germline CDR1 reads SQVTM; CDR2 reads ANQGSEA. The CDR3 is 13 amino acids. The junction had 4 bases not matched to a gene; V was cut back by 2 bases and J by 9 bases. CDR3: CSVEPLAGAEQFF. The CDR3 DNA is TGCAGCGTTGAACCCCTAGCGGGAGCTGAGCAGTTCTTC.

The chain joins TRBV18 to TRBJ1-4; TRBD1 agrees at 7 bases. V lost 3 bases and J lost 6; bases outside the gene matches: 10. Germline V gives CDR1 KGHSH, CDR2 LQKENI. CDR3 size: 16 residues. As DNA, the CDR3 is TGTGCCAGCTCACCTGCCCGGACAGGTCCCGATGAAAAACTGTTTTTT. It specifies CASSPARTGPDEKLFF.

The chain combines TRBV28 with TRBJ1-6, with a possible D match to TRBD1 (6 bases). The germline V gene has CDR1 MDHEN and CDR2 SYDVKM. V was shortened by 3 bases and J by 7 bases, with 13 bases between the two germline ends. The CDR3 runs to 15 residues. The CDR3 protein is CASSFQDRRNSPLHF. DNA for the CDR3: TGTGCCAGCAGTTTCCAAGACAGGAGGAATTCACCCCTCCACTTT.

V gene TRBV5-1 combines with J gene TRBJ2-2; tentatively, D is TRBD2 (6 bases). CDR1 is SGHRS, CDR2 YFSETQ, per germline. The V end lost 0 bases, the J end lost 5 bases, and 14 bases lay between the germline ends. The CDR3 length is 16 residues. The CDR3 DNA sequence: TGCGCCAGCAGCTTGGAGTTGGAGGGAGGAACCGGGGAGCTGTTTTTT. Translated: CASSLELEGGTGELFF.

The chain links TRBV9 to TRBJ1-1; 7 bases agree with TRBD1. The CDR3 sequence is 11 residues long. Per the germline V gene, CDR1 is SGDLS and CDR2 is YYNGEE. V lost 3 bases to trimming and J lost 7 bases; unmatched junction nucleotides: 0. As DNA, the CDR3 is TGTGCCAGCAGCGGACAGGGTGAAGCTTTCTTT. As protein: CASSGQGEAFF. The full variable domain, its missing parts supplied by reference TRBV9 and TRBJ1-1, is DSGVTQTPKHLITATGQRVTLRCSPRSGDLSVYWYQQSLDQGLQFLIQYYNGEERAKGNILERFSAQQFPDLHSELNLSSLELGDSALYFCASSGQGEAFFGQGTRLTVV.

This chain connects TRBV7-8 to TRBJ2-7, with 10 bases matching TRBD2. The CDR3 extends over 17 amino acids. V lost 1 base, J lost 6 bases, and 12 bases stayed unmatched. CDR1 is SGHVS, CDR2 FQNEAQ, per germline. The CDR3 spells CASSLGSGRAPSGEQYF. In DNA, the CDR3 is TGTGCCAGCAGCTTAGGAAGCGGGAGGGCACCTTCGGGCGAGCAGTACTTC.

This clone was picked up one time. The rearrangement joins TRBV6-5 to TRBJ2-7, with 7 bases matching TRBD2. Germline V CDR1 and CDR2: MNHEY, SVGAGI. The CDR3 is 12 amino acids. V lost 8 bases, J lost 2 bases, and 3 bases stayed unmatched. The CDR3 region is CASGEGTYEQYF. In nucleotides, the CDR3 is TGTGCCAGCGGGGAGGGGACCTACGAGCAGTACTTC.

The CDR3 coding sequence is TGTGCCAGCAGTGAATCCCGACTAGCGGGAGAGACCCAGTACTTC. Its protein is CASSESRLAGETQYF. This chain joins TRBV6-1 and TRBJ2-5, with 10 bases that match TRBD2. CDR1 MNHNS and CDR2 SASEGT come from the germline V gene. CDR3 length: 15 residues. The ends lost 2 bases at V and 4 bases at J; junction bases unmatched: 4.